This T cell receptor (beta chain) was captured in a study of T cell repertoires in cytomegalovirus infection. Study-level results: Summed frequency of shared TCR beta families picked out CMV carriers who also had the relevant HLA.

TCRdb passed the reads through MiXCR, listing each CDR3 protein once. The profile shows approximately 100,000 distinct CDR3 sequences, around a quarter of them singletons. Points on this clonotype: Antigen specificity is unknown.

The CDR3 extends over 18 amino acids. The V gene's germline CDR1 is SGHTA and CDR2 FQGNSA. The V segment lost 0 bases and the J segment 0 bases; nucleotides outside the gene matches: 6. Source material: CD8+ T cells from PBMCs. The origin of this receptor is a human donor in good health (CMV status not recorded). Some clones in this sample may be carry-over from other donors' samples. The V gene is TRBV7-2, the J gene TRBJ2-4; 9 nucleotides agree with TRBD1. The CDR3 loop is CASSLAGTGTIAKNIQYF. The CDR3 region has the DNA TGTGCCAGCAGCTTAGCGGGGACAGGGACGATAGCCAAAAACATTCAGTACTTC. The variable domain in full, completed from reference TRBV7-2 and TRBJ2-4, reads GAGVSQSPSNKVTEKGKDVELRCDPISGHTALYWYRQSLGQGLEFLIYFQGNSAPDKSGLPSDRFSAERTGGSVSTLTIQRTQQEDSAVYLCASSLAGTGTIAKNIQYFGAGTRLSVL.